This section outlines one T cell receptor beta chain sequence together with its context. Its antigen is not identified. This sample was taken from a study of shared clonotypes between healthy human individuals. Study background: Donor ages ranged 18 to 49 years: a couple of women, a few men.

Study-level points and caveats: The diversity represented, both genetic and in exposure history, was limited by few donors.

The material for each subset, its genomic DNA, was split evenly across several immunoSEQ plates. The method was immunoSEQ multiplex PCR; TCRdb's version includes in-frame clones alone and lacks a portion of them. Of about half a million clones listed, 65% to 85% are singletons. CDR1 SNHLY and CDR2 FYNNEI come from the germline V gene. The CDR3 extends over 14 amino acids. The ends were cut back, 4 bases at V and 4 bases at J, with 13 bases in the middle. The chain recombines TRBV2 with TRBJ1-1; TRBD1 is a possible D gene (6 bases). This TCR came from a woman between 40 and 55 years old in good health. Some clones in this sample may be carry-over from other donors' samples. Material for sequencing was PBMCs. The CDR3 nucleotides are TGTGCCAGCAGTGCGGCGGGGGGCCCCACTGAAGCTTTCTTT. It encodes CASSAAGGPTEAFF.